The text below deals with one T cell receptor beta chain. The data derive from a study of blood T cell repertoires in COVID-19. Study in general: Acute-phase and convalescent COVID-19 samples originated in the United States, Italy and Spain. T cells, B-cell-depleted T cells, or PBMCs provided the cDNA or gDNA that served as material.

Original analysis: Amplified reference gene primers provided the basis for estimating nucleated cell counts. TCRdb keeps only in-frame clones here, not all; method: immunoSEQ multiplex PCR. The V and J calls and clone size were taken over from that table, and D and trimming were inferred from the DNA. The table lists around 200,000 clones, about 90% of them singletons, with 20% to 25% in the top ten. This CDR3 is 15 amino acids long. The V gene's germline CDR1 is MNHEY and CDR2 SVGAGI. V was pared by 2 bases and J by 4 bases, with 11 bases between. The receptor comes from a man in his 70s with active or convalescent COVID-19. Material: peripheral blood. The chain joins TRBV6-5 to TRBJ1-4; D is possibly TRBD1 (6 bases). CDR3 bases: TGTGCCAGCAGTTACAGCGGGGGCGTTAATGAAAAACTGTTTTTT. Translated, it gives CASSYSGGVNEKLFF.